What follows are 5 T cell receptor beta chains derived from one specimen sequenced in a study of beta chain features in type 1 diabetes. Expressed TCRB transcripts got sequenced, as all isolated RNA was reverse transcribed. Measured with immunoSEQ multiplex PCR; TCRdb has only the in-frame clones, and not every one. The table shows a few hundred thousand clones, with around 16% occurring only once. The source material was naive CD4+ T cells from blood. These TCRs come from a woman younger than 35 in good health.

This clone was seen a few times. The rearrangement joins TRBV6-6 to TRBJ2-7; 13 positions match TRBD2. This CDR3 has 15 amino acids. Looked up from germline, CDR1 is MNHNY and CDR2 is SVGAGI (reference sequence). The J segment lost 3 bases and the V segment lost 5 bases, leaving 4 bases of the junction unmatched. The CDR3 region has the DNA TGTGCCAGCAGTGCGACTAGCGGGAGGTTCTACGAGCAGTACTTC. Translating it yields CASSATSGRFYEQYF.

This clone was seen a handful of times. V usage is TRBV28 and J usage is TRBJ2-5, with 8 bases identical to TRBD1. Germline V gene sequence: CDR1 MDHEN, CDR2 SYDVKM. The CDR3 length is 15 residues. V was clipped by 4 bases and J by 1 base; unmatched bases: 5. CDR3 amino acids: CASSSGQGPQETQYF. As DNA, the CDR3 is TGTGCCAGCAGTTCCGGACAGGGACCCCAAGAGACCCAGTACTTC.

The chain links TRBV14 to TRBJ2-3; D ambiguous. V gave up 2 bases and J gave up 4 bases, with 13 bases separating them. The CDR3 extends over 15 amino acids. Germline values: CDR1 SGHDN, CDR2 FVKESK. The CDR3 here is CASSQHAVLADTQYF. CDR3 in DNA: TGTGCCAGCAGCCAACACGCGGTCTTGGCAGATACGCAGTATTTT.

V gene TRBV2 combines with J gene TRBJ1-2; a weak D match, TRBD1 (6 bases). This CDR3 contains 16 residues. V lost 4 bases and J lost 2, with 17 bases in between. The germline CDR1 and CDR2 sequences are SNHLY and FYNNEI. DNA of the CDR3: TGTGCCAGCAGTGCCGGCAGGGGAAGAGCAAACTATGGCTACACCTTC. Translating gives CASSAGRGRANYGYTF.

This chain joins TRBV28 and TRBJ2-7; D remains ambiguous. Germline V CDR1 and CDR2: MDHEN, SYDVKM. Trimming stripped 6 bases from V and 3 bases from J, with 9 bases between. This CDR3 spans 12 amino acids. CDR3 nucleotides: TGTGCCAGCAGCGAGCGAGGCTACGAGCAGTACTTC. Translated: CASSERGYEQYF.